These 22 T cell receptor beta chains originate from one sample sequenced in a study of blood T cell repertoires in COVID-19. The assay was immunoSEQ multiplex PCR, and TCRdb's table has in-frame clones only and misses some. Counted here are 55,000 to 80,000 clones, approximately 80% occurring once; the ten biggest clones make up roughly 20%. Sequenced: peripheral blood. The receptors originated from a man aged 60-69 years with acute or convalescent COVID-19.

CDR3 loop: CASSPSGRSGSYNEQFF. CDR3 nucleotide sequence: TGTGCCAGCTCCCCTAGCGGGAGATCGGGCTCCTACAATGAGCAGTTCTTC. V is TRBV9 and J is TRBJ2-1; 10 nucleotides agree with TRBD2. Germline loops: CDR1 SGDLS, CDR2 YYNGEE. Germline trimming cut 7 bases from V and 0 bases from J; bases unmatched to any gene: 10. CDR3 length equals 17 residues.

J is TRBJ1-1 and V is TRBV28; D is perhaps TRBD1 (6 bases). V lost 8 bases, J lost 4 bases, and 17 bases lay in between. Looked up from germline, CDR1 is MDHEN and CDR2 is SYDVKM. This CDR3 is built from 14 residues. CDR3 DNA sequence: TGTGCCAGCTGCCAGGGGACCATGGGCACTGAAGCTTTCTTT. This codes for CASCQGTMGTEAFF.

The V call is TRBV28, the J call TRBJ2-2, with D unresolved. The CDR3 length is 12 residues. V gave up 4 bases and J gave up 5 bases, with 5 bases separating them. CDR1 and CDR2 (germline): MDHEN, SYDVKM. The CDR3 nucleotides read TGTGCCAGCAGTTCCGGGACCGGGGAGCTGTTTTTT. Protein sequence: CASSSGTGELFF.

The gene calls are TRBV30 and TRBJ1-2, with TRBD1 identical over 10 bases. The CDR3 has 14 residues. J lost 3 bases, V lost 2 bases, and 3 bases had no gene match. Germline V CDR1 and CDR2: GTSNPN, SVGIG (reference sequence). The CDR3 DNA is TGTGCCTGGAGTCCCGGGACAGGGGACTATGGCTACACCTTC. Translated, it gives CAWSPGTGDYGYTF.

Only a few counts were recorded for this clone. This sequence joins TRBV7-9 and TRBJ1-1, with D tentatively TRBD1 (5 bases). Trimming cost V 2 bases and J 10 bases, with 8 bases left between them. Germline CDR1 and CDR2: SEHNR and FQNEAQ (reference sequence). The CDR3 is made up of 11 amino acids. The CDR3 bases are TGTGCCAGCAGCTTATATCAGGGAGCTTTCTTT. Translating gives CASSLYQGAFF.

The CDR3 protein is CASSISGSSNTGELFF. The CDR3 DNA reads TGTGCCAGCAGCATAAGCGGGAGCTCAAACACCGGGGAGCTGTTTTTT. This chain connects TRBV7-3 to TRBJ2-2; the match to TRBD2 covers 8 bases. This CDR3 contains 16 residues. Germline CDR1 SGHTA, CDR2 FQGTGA. Trimming took 5 bases from V and 2 from J; bases not matched to a gene: 7. Combining the CDR3 with reference TRBV7-3 and TRBJ2-2 gives the whole variable domain GAGVSQTPSNKVTEKGKYVELRCDPISGHTALYWYRQSLGQGPEFLIYFQGTGAADDSGLPNDRFFAVRPEGSVSTLKIQRTERGDSAVYLCASSISGSSNTGELFFGEGSRLTVL.

The table lists this clone with a few counts. V gene TRBV6-4 combines with J gene TRBJ2-6; 7 positions agree with TRBD1. The V and J ends lost 8 bases and 2 bases, in that order; junction bases with no gene match: 9. The CDR3 loop spans 16 amino acids. The V gene's germline CDR1 is MRHNA and CDR2 SNTAGT. CDR3 sequence (DNA): TGTGCCAGCGGAAGGACAGGTGGGGCTGGGGCCAACGTCCTGACTTTC. As protein: CASGRTGGAGANVLTF.

The chain has TRBV5-6 and TRBJ1-1; possible D gene TRBD1, 5 bases. Germline V CDR1 and CDR2: SGHDT, YYEEEE. V gave up 0 bases and J gave up 1 base, with 13 bases separating them. The CDR3 extends over 16 amino acids. CDR3 DNA: TGTGCCAGCAGCTTGGGTGGGGCCGGCTGGAACACTGAAGCTTTCTTT. It translates to CASSLGGAGWNTEAFF. The full variable domain, in which reference TRBV5-6 and TRBJ1-1 provide the parts outside the CDR3, is DAGVTQSPTHLIKTRGQQVTLRCSPKSGHDTVSWYQQALGQGPQFIFQYYEEEERQRGNFPDRFSGHQFPNYSSELNVNALLLGDSALYLCASSLGGAGWNTEAFFGQGTRLTVV.

This chain uses TRBV24-1 with TRBJ1-2, with TRBD1 identical over 12 bases. Losses at the gene ends were 5 bases for V and 5 bases for J; bases not matched to a gene: 14. The germline CDR1 and CDR2 sequences are KGHDR and SFDVKD. CDR3 length: 18 residues. CDR3 loop: CATSGSRDRGLHDYGYTF. CDR3 nucleotide sequence: TGTGCCACCAGTGGTTCCAGGGACAGGGGGCTTCATGATTATGGCTACACCTTC.

The chain has TRBV27 and TRBJ2-3; 11 nucleotides match TRBD2. The CDR3 length is 17 residues. Germline CDR1 reads MNHEY; CDR2 reads SMNVEV (reference sequence). V dropped 0 bases and J dropped 1; count of bases not matched to a gene: 3. CDR3 sequence: CASSLSPLAGGTDTQYF. In DNA form, the CDR3 reads TGTGCCAGCAGTTTATCTCCACTAGCGGGAGGCACAGATACGCAGTATTTT.

This clone showed up just once. The V gene is TRBV5-3, the J gene TRBJ2-5, with 8 bases lining up with TRBD2. TRBV5-3 belongs to the ORF category, with a function that is uncertain. There are 16 residues in the CDR3. V shed 4 bases, J shed 2 bases, and the junction held 10 bases outside the gene matches. CDR3 region: CARSTAGTSRQETQYF. Written as DNA, the CDR3 is TGTGCCAGAAGCACCGCCGGGACTAGTCGACAAGAGACCCAGTACTTC.

This chain links TRBV4-1 with TRBJ2-5, with D possibly TRBD1 on 6 matching bases. From germline, CDR1 is MGHRA and CDR2 YSYEKL. The CDR3 runs 15 residues. V was shortened by 3 bases and J by 9 bases, with 20 bases between the two germline ends. CDR3 sequence: CASSHRQVGSMAQYF. CDR3 DNA sequence: TGCGCCAGCAGCCACAGACAGGTTGGGTCCATGGCCCAGTACTTC.

The chain carries TRBV7-2 and TRBJ2-3; no reliable D call. Germline-derived CDR1 and CDR2 are SGHTA and FQGNSA. V gave up 0 bases and J gave up 3 bases, with 4 bases separating them. The CDR3 spans 13 residues. CDR3 in DNA: TGTGCCAGCAGCTTAGCCAGGACAGATACGCAGTATTTT. Protein product: CASSLARTDTQYF.

The V and J genes are TRBV2 and TRBJ2-7; TRBD2 is a possible D gene (5 bases). Germline V CDR1 and CDR2: SNHLY, FYNNEI. CDR3 length: 15 amino acids. V dropped 7 bases and J dropped 1 base, with 17 bases sitting between them. The chain's CDR3 is CASTQWTVSSYEQYF. As DNA, the CDR3 is TGTGCCAGCACCCAGTGGACTGTTAGTTCCTACGAGCAGTACTTC. Complete variable domain (other parts from reference TRBV2 and TRBJ2-7): EPEVTQTPSHQVTQMGQEVILRCVPISNHLYFYWYRQILGQKVEFLVSFYNNEISEKSEIFDDQFSVERPDGSNFTLKIRSTKLEDSAMYFCASTQWTVSSYEQYFGPGTRLTVT.

This clone was seen once. J is TRBJ2-2 and V is TRBV5-1; 7 bases map to TRBD1. Germline V gene lookup returns CDR1 SGHRS and CDR2 YFSETQ. The ends lost 3 bases at V and 7 bases at J; junction bases unmatched: 9. The CDR3 loop spans 15 amino acids. The CDR3 nucleotides read TGCGCCAGCAGCTCACAGGGGTACCTTGGCGGGGAGCTGTTTTTT. The encoded protein is CASSSQGYLGGELFF.

The gene calls are TRBV9 and TRBJ2-7; D possibly corresponds to TRBD1 (6 bases). CDR1 is SGDLS and CDR2 is YYNGEE in the germline V gene. The length of the CDR3 is 15 residues. V shed 0 bases and J shed 4 bases, with 14 bases lying between them. The CDR3 DNA reads TGTGCCAGCAGCGTAGACGTGGACAGTATTTACGAGCAGTACTTC. Its translation is CASSVDVDSIYEQYF.

In its sample, this clone was seen once. The V call is TRBV10-1, the J call TRBJ2-7, with TRBD2 as a possible D gene (5 bases). CDR3 length: 14 amino acids. CDR1 and CDR2 from the germline V gene are WNHNN and SYGVQD (reference sequence). Trimming pared 9 bases from V and 6 bases from J, leaving 21 bases between. CDR3 coding DNA: TGCGCCAGTGGAATCGGTGGTATCGGAGGCGAGCAGTACTTC. This encodes CASGIGGIGGEQYF.

The chain carries TRBV11-3 and TRBJ2-1; TRBD2 matches at 14 bases. V was pared by 5 bases and J by 7 bases, with 10 bases of the junction left unmatched. The CDR3 loop spans 17 amino acids. Germline assignment: CDR1 SGHNT and CDR2 YENEEA. This chain's CDR3 is CASSPRLAGGPSNEQFF. The CDR3 DNA follows: TGTGCCAGCAGCCCCCGACTAGCGGGAGGGCCGAGTAATGAGCAGTTCTTC.

The genes are TRBV4-1 and TRBJ1-4, with unresolved D. V was cut by 2 bases and J by 0 bases, with 7 bases left in between. Looked up from germline, CDR1 is MGHRA and CDR2 is YSYEKL. This CDR3 region has 15 residues. The CDR3 loop is CASSQSPATNEKLFF. The DNA for the CDR3 is TGCGCCAGCAGCCAAAGCCCTGCAACTAATGAAAAACTGTTTTTT.

V is TRBV30 and J is TRBJ2-7; 9 positions match TRBD2. With 5 bases clipped from V and 7 bases from J, the junction kept 12 bases outside the gene matches. The germline gives CDR1 GTSNPN, CDR2 SVGIG (reference sequence). The CDR3 totals 14 residues. The chain's CDR3 is CAWGKGLAIGEQYF. CDR3 bases: TGTGCCTGGGGGAAAGGACTAGCGATTGGGGAGCAGTACTTC.

The CDR3 reads CASTRTGNTEAFF. Here the CDR3 DNA reads TGTGCCAGCACCAGGACAGGCAACACTGAAGCTTTCTTT. The chain recombines TRBV25-1 with TRBJ1-1; 7 bases agree with TRBD1. Germline V gene lookup returns CDR1 MGHDK and CDR2 SYGVNS. V shed 7 bases and J 2 bases; nucleotides not matched to a gene: 4. The CDR3 runs 13 residues. Drawing the rest from reference TRBV25-1 and TRBJ1-1, the complete variable domain is EADIYQTPRYLVIGTGKKITLECSQTMGHDKMYWYQQDPGMELHLIHYSYGVNSTEKGDLSSESTVSRIRTEHFPLTLESARPSHTSQYLCASTRTGNTEAFFGQGTRLTVV.

This chain joins TRBV24-1 and TRBJ1-2; D ambiguous. The V end lost 8 bases, the J end lost 7 bases, and 13 bases lay between the germline ends. CDR3 length equals 12 residues. Germline-derived CDR1 and CDR2 are KGHDR and SFDVKD. In DNA form, the CDR3 reads TGTGCCACCAACACACCCGGCGGTGGCTACACCTTC. Residues: CATNTPGGGYTF.